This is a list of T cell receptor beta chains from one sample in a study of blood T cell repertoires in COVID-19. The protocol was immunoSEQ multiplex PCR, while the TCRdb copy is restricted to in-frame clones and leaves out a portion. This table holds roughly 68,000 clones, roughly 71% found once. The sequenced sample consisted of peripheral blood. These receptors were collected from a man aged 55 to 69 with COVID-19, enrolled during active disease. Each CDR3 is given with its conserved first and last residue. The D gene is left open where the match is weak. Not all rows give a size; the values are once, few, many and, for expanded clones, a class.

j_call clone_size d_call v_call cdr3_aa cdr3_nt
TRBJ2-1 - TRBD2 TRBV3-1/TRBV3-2 CASSPGGLGTYNEQFF TGTGCCAGCAGCCCGGGTGGACTAGGCACCTACAATGAGCAGTTCTTC
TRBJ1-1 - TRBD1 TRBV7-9 CASRGDRATEAFF TGTGCCAGCCGTGGGGACAGGGCGACTGAAGCTTTCTTT
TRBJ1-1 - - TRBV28 CASSFLGQGNTEAFF TGTGCCAGCAGTTTTCTCGGGCAGGGAAACACTGAAGCTTTCTTT
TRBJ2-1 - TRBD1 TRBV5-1 CASSLGTGGNEQFF TGCGCCAGCAGCTTGGGAACAGGGGGCAATGAGCAGTTCTTC
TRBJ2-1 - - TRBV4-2 CASSQEWSVDEQFF TGTGCCAGCAGCCAAGAGTGGAGTGTTGATGAGCAGTTCTTC
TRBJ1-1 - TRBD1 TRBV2 CASSKQGFGATEAFF TGTGCCAGCAGTAAACAGGGGTTTGGGGCCACTGAAGCTTTCTTT
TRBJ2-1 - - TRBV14 CASSLLLGAIYNEQFF TGTGCCAGCAGCCTCCTCCTGGGAGCAATTTACAATGAGCAGTTCTTC
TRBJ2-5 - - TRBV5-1 CASSLVGGYTQYF TGCGCCAGCAGCTTGGTTGGCGGGTATACCCAGTACTTC
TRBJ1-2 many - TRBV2 CASSEGGSGYTF TGTGCCAGCAGTGAGGGGGGGAGCGGCTACACCTTC
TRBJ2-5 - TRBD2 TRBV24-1 CATSGGGETQYF TGTGCCACCTCTGGGGGAGGGGAGACCCAGTACTTC
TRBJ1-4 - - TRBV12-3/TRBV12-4 CASSEPTNEKLFF TGTGCCAGCAGTGAGCCAACTAATGAAAAACTGTTTTTT
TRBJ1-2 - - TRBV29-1 CSGGDGESRGYTF TGCAGCGGCGGGGACGGCGAGTCTCGGGGCTACACCTTC
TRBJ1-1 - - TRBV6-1 CASSEVWGGTEAFF TGTGCCAGCAGTGAGGTTTGGGGGGGGACTGAAGCTTTCTTT